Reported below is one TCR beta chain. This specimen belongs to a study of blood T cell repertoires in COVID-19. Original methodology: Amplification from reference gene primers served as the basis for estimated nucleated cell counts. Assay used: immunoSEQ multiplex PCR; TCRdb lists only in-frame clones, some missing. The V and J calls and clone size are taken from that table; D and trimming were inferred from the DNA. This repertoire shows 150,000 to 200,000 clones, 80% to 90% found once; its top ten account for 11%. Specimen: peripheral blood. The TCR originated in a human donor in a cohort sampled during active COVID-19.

CDR3 in amino acids: CASSFADYEQYF. CDR3 in DNA: TGTGCCAGCAGCTTCGCAGACTACGAGCAGTACTTC. The chain couples TRBV11-2 to TRBJ2-7; unclear D gene. The CDR3 is made up of 12 amino acids. Germline CDR1 reads SGHAT; CDR2 reads FQNNGV. The V end was cut by 3 bases, the J end by 3 bases, with 6 bases between. Filled out from reference TRBV11-2 and TRBJ2-7, the complete variable domain reads EAGVAQSPRYKIIEKRQSVAFWCNPISGHATLYWYQQILGQGPKLLIQFQNNGVVDDSQLPKDRFSAERLKGVDSTLKIQPAKLEDSAVYLCASSFADYEQYFGPGTRLTVT.